This paragraph covers one T cell receptor beta chain sequence. A much larger clone lies a single base off, so this may be a read error. The data were obtained in a study of blood T cells in healthy people across ages. CDR1 is SGHRS, CDR2 YFSETQ, per germline. The CDR3 runs 16 residues. The V gene end was trimmed by 4 bases and the J gene end by 7 bases; junction bases not matched to a gene: 11. A second roughly 6 to 11 cycle PCR used barcoded and J-beta primers. TCRdb used MiXCR to reprocess the 5' RACE reads, holding one entry per CDR3 protein. This table has approximately 810,000 distinct CDR3 sequences, about 30% appearing once.

This TCR came from a woman aged 80 or over in good health. The chain is built from TRBV5-1 and TRBJ1-2; TRBD1 agrees at 12 bases. What was sequenced was blood. The CDR3 here is CASSVDPGQGAGGYTF. The CDR3 DNA sequence: TGCGCCAGCAGCGTGGATCCGGGACAGGGGGCCGGTGGCTACACCTTC. The full variable domain, its missing parts supplied by reference TRBV5-1 and TRBJ1-2, is KAGVTQTPRYLIKTRGQQVTLSCSPISGHRSVSWYQQTPGQGLQFLFEYFSETQRNKGNFPGRFSGRQFSNSRSEMNVSTLELGDSALYLCASSVDPGQGAGGYTFGSGTRLTVV.